This T cell receptor beta chain was sequenced in a study of early T cells in non-severe SARS-CoV-2 infection. At the level of the study: Unpaired chains resulted from sequencing bulk RNA of unsorted whole blood. Study-level points and caveats: Reliance on VDJdb matching favored anti-spike CD8 responses; private and CD4 specificities were missed.

Individual cDNA molecules received unique molecular identifiers during library preparation. TCRdb independently ran MiXCR on the 5' RACE reads; one entry per CDR3 protein. The data contain around 53,000 distinct CDR3 sequences, 7.7% of them singletons. This clonotype has at least ten counts. Its matching antigen is unknown. This CDR3 spans 14 amino acids. Trimming stripped 2 bases from V and 9 bases from J, with 14 bases between. Germline assignment: CDR1 WNHNN and CDR2 SYGVQD (reference sequence). V usage is TRBV10-1 and J usage is TRBJ2-1; a possible D gene is TRBD2 (6 bases). This clonotype was obtained from an adult who was a healthcare worker with PCR-confirmed SARS-CoV-2 infection or an uninfected control (not recorded which). Input material: whole blood. The CDR3 coding sequence is TGCGCCAGCAGTGAGGGGGGGATACAGGTTGAGCAGTTCTTC. Residues: CASSEGGIQVEQFF.